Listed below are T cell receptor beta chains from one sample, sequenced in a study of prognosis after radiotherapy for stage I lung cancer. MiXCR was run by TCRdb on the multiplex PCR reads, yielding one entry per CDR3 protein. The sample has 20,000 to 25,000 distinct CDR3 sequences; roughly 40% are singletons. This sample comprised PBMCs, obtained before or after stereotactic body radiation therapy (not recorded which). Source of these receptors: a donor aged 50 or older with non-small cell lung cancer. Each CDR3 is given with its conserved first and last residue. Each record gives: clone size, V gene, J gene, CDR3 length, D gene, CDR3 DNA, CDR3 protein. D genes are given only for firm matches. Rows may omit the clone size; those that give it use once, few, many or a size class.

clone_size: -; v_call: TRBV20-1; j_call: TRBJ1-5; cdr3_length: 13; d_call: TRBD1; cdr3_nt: TGCAGTGCTAGGGCGACAGGGAGCCAGCCCCAGCATTTT; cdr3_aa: CSARATGSQPQHF
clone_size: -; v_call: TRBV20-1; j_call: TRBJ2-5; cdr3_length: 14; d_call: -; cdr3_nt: TGCAGTGCTATATATCCTAGGGGTGACGGGACCCAGTACTTC; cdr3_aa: CSAIYPRGDGTQYF
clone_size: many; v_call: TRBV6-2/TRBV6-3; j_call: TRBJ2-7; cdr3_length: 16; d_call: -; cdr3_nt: TGTGCCAGCAGTTACCCCGACCGGGACTTCTTCTACGAGCAGTACTTC; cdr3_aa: CASSYPDRDFFYEQYF
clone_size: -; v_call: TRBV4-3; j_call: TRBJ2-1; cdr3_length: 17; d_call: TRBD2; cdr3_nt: TGCGCCAGCAGCCAAGATGTTGAGCGGGGAACTATCAATGAGCAGTTCTTC; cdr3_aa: CASSQDVERGTINEQFF
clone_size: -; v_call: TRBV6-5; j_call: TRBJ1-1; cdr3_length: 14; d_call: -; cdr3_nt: TGTGCCAGCAGTTTATGGCCGGAGCACACTGAAGCTTTCTTT; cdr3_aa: CASSLWPEHTEAFF
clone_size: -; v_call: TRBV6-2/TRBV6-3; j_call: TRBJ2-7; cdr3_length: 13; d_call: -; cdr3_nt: TGTGCCAGCAGGCTCGCGAGCTCCTACGATCTGTACTTC; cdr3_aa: CASRLASSYDLYF
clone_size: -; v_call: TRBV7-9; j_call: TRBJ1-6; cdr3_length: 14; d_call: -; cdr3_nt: TGTGCCAGCAGCTTGACAGGAATGAATTCACCCCTCCACTTT; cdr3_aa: CASSLTGMNSPLHF
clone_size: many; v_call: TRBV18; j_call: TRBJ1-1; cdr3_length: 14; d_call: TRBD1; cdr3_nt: TGTGCCAGCTCACCACAGGGGGCGGAGGATGAAGCTTTCTTT; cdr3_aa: CASSPQGAEDEAFF
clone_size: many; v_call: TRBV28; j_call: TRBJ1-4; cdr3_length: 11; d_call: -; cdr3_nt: TGTGCCAGCAGTTTTAATGAAAAACTGTTTTTT; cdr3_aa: CASSFNEKLFF
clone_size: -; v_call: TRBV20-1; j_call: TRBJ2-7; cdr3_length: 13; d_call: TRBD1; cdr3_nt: TGCAGTGCTCACAGGGGGTTCGGATACGAGCAGTACTTC; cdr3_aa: CSAHRGFGYEQYF
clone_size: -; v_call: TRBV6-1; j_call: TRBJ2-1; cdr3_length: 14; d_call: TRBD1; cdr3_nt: TGTGCCAGCAGTCCTAGGACAGGGAGCAATGAGCAGTTCTTC; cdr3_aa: CASSPRTGSNEQFF
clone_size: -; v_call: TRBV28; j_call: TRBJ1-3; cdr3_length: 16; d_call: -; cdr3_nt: TGTGCCAGCAGTTTGAAGACGATCTCTGGGGCTCCTTCCATATATTTT; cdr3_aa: CASSLKTISGAPSIYF
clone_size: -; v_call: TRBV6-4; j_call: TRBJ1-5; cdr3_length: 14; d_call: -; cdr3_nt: TGTGCCAGCAGGGGGGCACAGACCAATCAGCCCCAGCATTTT; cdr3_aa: CASRGAQTNQPQHF
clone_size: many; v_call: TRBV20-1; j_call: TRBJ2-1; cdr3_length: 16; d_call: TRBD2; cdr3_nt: TGCAGTGCCCGTCCTCTAGCGGGAGTCACCTACAATGAGCAGTTCTTC; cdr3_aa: CSARPLAGVTYNEQFF
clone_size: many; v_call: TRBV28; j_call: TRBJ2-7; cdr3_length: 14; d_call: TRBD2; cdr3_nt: TGTGCCAGCCGCCCGGGACTAGCAACGGGCGAGCAGTACTTC; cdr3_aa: CASRPGLATGEQYF
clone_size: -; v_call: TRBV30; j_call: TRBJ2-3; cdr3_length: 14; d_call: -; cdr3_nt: TGTGCCCGTACGGCGGGGTATAGCACAGATACGCAGTATTTT; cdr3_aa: CARTAGYSTDTQYF
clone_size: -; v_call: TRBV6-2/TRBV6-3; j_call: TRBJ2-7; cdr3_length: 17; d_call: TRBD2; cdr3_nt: TGTGCCAGCAGTTACTCGGGGACTAGCGGGAGTTTGGGCGAGCAGTACTTC; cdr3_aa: CASSYSGTSGSLGEQYF
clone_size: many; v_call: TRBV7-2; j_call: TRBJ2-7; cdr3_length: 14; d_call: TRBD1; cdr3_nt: TGTGCCAGCAGCCGAGGGACAGGGTGGGACGAGCAGTACTTC; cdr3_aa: CASSRGTGWDEQYF
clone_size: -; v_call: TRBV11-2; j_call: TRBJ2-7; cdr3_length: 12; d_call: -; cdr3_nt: TGTGCCAGCAGCCCCGGGACTCCCGAGCAGTACTTC; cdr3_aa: CASSPGTPEQYF
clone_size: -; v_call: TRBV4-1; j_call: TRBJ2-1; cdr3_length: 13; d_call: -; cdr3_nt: TGCGCCAGCAGCCGGACTGGCGGGAATGAGCAGTTCTTC; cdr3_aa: CASSRTGGNEQFF
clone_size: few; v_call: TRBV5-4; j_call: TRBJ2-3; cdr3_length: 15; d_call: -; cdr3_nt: TGTGCCGGCAGCCCCTGGGACTCTAGCACAGATACGCAGTATTTT; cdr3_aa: CAGSPWDSSTDTQYF
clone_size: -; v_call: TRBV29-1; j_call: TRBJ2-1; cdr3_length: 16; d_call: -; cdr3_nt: TGCAGCGTTGAATTCCTGGACTCGAGCTCCTACAATGAGCAGTTCTTC; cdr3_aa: CSVEFLDSSSYNEQFF
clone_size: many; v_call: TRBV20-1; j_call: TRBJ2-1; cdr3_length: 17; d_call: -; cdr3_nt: TGCAGTGCTAGAGATCGAGATGCTGTAGGGGCCTACAATGAGCAGTTCTTC; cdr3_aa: CSARDRDAVGAYNEQFF
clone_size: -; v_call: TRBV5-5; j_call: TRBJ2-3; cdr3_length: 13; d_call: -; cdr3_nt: TGTGCCAGCAGCTGGGCAAGGACAGATACGCAGTATTTT; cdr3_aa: CASSWARTDTQYF
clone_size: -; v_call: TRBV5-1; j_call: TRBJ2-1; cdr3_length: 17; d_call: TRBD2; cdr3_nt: TGCGCCAGCAGCCCGCCGGGACTAGCGGGAGGGCCGGCGGAGCAGTTCTTC; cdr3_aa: CASSPPGLAGGPAEQFF
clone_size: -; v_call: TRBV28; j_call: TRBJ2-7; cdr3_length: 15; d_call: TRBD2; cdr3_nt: TGTGCCAGCAGTTTAGAGGCTAGCGGGAGCGGCGAGCAGTACTTC; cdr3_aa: CASSLEASGSGEQYF
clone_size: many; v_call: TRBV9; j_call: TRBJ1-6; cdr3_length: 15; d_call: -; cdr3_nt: TGTGCCAGCAGCGTGGAGGGTGTTAGGGATTCACCCCTCCACTTT; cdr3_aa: CASSVEGVRDSPLHF
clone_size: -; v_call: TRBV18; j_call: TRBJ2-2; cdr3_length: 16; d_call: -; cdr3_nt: TGTGCCAGCTCACCGCGCCCGGGACAGAACACCGGGGAGCTGTTTTTT; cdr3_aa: CASSPRPGQNTGELFF
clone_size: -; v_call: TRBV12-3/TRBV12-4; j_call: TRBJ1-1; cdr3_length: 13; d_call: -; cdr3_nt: TGTGCCAGCAGTTTACGCCAGAACACTGAAGCTTTCTTT; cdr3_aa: CASSLRQNTEAFF
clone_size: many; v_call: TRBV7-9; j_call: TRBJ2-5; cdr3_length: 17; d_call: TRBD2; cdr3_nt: TGTGCCAGCAGCTTGACTAGCGGGAGATATTTGCAAGAGACCCAGTACTTC; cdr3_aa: CASSLTSGRYLQETQYF
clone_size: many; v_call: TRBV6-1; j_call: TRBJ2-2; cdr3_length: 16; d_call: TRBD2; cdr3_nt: TGTGCCAGCCAGGGCTGGACTAGCGGCTACACCGGGGAGCTGTTTTTT; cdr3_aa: CASQGWTSGYTGELFF
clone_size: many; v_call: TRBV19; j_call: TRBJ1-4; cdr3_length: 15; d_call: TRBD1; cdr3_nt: TGTGCCAGTAAACCCAACCCGGGACAGTGGGGAAAACTGTTTTTT; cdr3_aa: CASKPNPGQWGKLFF
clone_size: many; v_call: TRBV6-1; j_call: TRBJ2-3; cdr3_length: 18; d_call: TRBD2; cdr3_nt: TGTGCCAGCAGTGCCGGGACTAGCGGAACATCTAGCACAGATACGCAGTATTTT; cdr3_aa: CASSAGTSGTSSTDTQYF
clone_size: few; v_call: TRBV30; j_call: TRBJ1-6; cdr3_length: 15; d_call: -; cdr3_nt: TGTGCCTGCGGACAGCCTACCGCCTATAATTCACCCCTCCACTTT; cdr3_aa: CACGQPTAYNSPLHF
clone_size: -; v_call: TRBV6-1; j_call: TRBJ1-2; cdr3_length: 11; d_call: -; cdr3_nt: TGTGCCATCAGTGATACCTATGGCTACACCTTC; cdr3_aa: CAISDTYGYTF
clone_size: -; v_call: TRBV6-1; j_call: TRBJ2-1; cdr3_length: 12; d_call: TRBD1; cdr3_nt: TGTGCCAGAAGCTGGACAGGTGGTGAGCAGTTCTTC; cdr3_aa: CARSWTGGEQFF
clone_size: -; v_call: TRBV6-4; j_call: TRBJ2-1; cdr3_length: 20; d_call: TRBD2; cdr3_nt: TGTGCCAGCAGTGCCGTAGCCATCCTAGCGGGCCGGAGCTCCTACAATGAGCAGTTCTTC; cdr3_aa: CASSAVAILAGRSSYNEQFF
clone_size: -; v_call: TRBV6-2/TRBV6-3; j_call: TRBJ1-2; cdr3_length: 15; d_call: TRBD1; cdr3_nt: TGTGCCAGCAGGGAGGGACAGAGCATAAACTATGGCTACACCTTC; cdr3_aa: CASREGQSINYGYTF
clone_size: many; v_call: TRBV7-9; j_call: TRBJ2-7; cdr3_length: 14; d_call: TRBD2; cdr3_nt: TGTGCCAGCAGCTCCGGGACTAGCGTTCACGAGCAGTACTTC; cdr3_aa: CASSSGTSVHEQYF
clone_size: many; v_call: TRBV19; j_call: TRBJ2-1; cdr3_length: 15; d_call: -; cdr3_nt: TGTGCCAGTAGCCCGAACGGCGGGATCATCAATGAGCAGTTCTTC; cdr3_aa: CASSPNGGIINEQFF
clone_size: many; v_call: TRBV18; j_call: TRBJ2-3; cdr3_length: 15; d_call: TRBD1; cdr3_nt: TGTGCCAGCTCACCAGACAGGGATTCGACAGATACGCAGTATTTT; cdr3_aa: CASSPDRDSTDTQYF
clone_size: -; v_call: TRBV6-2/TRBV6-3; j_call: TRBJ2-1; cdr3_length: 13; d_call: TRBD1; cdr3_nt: TGTGCCAGCAGCATTATCGGACAGGGTGAGCAGTTCTTC; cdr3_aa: CASSIIGQGEQFF
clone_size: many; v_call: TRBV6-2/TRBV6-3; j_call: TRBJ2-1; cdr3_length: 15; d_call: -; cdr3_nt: TGTGCCAGCAGTTACCTGGGCGCGGGGTACAATGAGCAGTTCTTC; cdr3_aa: CASSYLGAGYNEQFF
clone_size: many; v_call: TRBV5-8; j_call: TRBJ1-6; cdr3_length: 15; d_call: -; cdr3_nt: TGTGCCAGCAGCTTGTCAGGGCAAGGGCGTTCACCCCTCCACTTT; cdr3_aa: CASSLSGQGRSPLHF
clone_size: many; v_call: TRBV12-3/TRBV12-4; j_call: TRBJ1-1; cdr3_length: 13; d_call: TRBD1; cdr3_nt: TGTGCCAGCAGGTCGAGGACAGGCCCTGAAGCTTTCTTT; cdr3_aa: CASRSRTGPEAFF
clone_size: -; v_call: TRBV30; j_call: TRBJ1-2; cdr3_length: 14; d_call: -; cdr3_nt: TGTGCCTGGGGGACCCGGGGTATGAACTATGGCTACACCTTC; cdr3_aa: CAWGTRGMNYGYTF
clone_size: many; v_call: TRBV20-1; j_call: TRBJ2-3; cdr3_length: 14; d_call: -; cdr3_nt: TGCAGTGCTCCCGGGACTGGGAGTACAGATACGCAGTATTTT; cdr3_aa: CSAPGTGSTDTQYF
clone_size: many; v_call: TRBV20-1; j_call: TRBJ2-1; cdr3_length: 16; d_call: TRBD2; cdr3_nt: TGCAGTGCTAGAAGATCTAGCGGGAGGGTGGGCAATGAGCAGTTCTTC; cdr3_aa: CSARRSSGRVGNEQFF
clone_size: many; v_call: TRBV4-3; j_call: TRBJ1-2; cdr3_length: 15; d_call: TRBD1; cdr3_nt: TGCGCCAGCAGCCAAAGGACAGGGGGCTTCTATGGCTACACCTTC; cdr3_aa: CASSQRTGGFYGYTF
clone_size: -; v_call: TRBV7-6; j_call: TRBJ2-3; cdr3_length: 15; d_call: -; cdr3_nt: TGTGCCAGCAGCCTCGGGTACGCTATCACAGATACGCAGTATTTT; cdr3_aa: CASSLGYAITDTQYF
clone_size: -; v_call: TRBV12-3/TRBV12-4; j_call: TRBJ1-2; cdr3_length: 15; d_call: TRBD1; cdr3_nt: TGTGCCAGCACTAAGGACAGGGGGCGTAGCTATGGCTACACCTTC; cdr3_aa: CASTKDRGRSYGYTF
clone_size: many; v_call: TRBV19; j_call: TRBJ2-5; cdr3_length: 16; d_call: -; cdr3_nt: TGTGCCAGTAGTATAACTTCGGGTGGGGTTCGGGAGACCCAGTACTTC; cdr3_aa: CASSITSGGVRETQYF
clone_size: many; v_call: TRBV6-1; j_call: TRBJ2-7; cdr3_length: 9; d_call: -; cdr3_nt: TGTACTTGTGGGTACGAGCAGTACTTC; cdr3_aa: CTCGYEQYF
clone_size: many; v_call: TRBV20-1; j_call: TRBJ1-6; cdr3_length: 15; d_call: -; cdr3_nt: TGCAGTGCTAGGTTGAGGGGAGCCTATAATTCACCCCTCCACTTT; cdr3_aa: CSARLRGAYNSPLHF